Listed below are T cell receptor beta chains from one sample, sequenced in a study of T cell repertoires in cytomegalovirus infection. No antigen has been identified for these receptors. TCRdb processed the reads anew with MiXCR; each CDR3 protein has one entry. The table lists 360,000 or so distinct CDR3 sequences, about 35% of them singletons. The source was cultured PBMCs, collected from culture after CMV antigen stimulation. The receptor set was obtained from a human donor in good health (CMV status not recorded). Some clones in this sample may be carry-over from other donors' samples. Both conserved end residues are part of each CDR3. D genes are given only for firm matches. The size entry is marked missing in some rows and otherwise reads once, few, many or a size class.

v_gene,abundance,j_gene,d_gene,CDR3aa,CDR3nt
TRBV28,once,TRBJ2-5,TRBD2,CASSFLGAGGPGGQYF,TGTGCCAGCAGTTTTCTAGGAGCGGGAGGGCCAGGGGGCCAGTACTTC
TRBV7-2,NA,TRBJ1-5,NA,CASSLNADPLLVQPQHF,TGTGCCAGCAGCTTGAATGCGGACCCTCTGTTGGTTCAGCCCCAGCATTTT
TRBV4-1,few,TRBJ2-1,NA,CASSQTPSSGSNVEQFF,TGCGCCAGCAGCCAAACCCCCTCGAGCGGGTCCAATGTGGAGCAGTTCTTC
TRBV20-1,NA,TRBJ2-1,TRBD2,CSARFSGSDEQFF,TGCAGTGCTAGGTTTAGCGGGAGCGATGAGCAGTTCTTC
TRBV7-2,NA,TRBJ2-1,NA,CASSLGSNGRSDYNEQFF,TGTGCCAGCAGCTTAGGGTCAAACGGGAGAAGCGATTACAATGAGCAGTTCTTC
TRBV6-5,many,TRBJ1-3,NA,CASSPVGRSVRGNTIYF,TGTGCCAGCAGCCCCGTGGGAAGGAGCGTTCGAGGAAACACCATATATTTT
TRBV7-6,many,TRBJ2-1,NA,CASSLSSTPPARKQFF,TGTGCCAGCAGCCTGTCTAGCACCCCCCCAGCCCGGAAGCAGTTCTTC
TRBV6-1,few,TRBJ2-7,NA,CASSEVRYEQYF,TGTGCCAGCAGTGAAGTCAGATACGAGCAGTACTTC
TRBV7-2,NA,TRBJ1-5,NA,CASSPPPQPQHF,TGTGCCAGCAGCCCGCCGCCCCAGCCCCAGCATTTT
TRBV19,NA,TRBJ1-1,NA,CASMRRSKTEAFF,TGTGCCTCTATGAGGCGGTCAAAAACTGAAGCTTTCTTT
TRBV6-2/TRBV6-3,NA,TRBJ2-1,TRBD2,CASTNSGRLINEQFF,TGTGCCAGCACCAATAGCGGGAGATTGATCAATGAGCAGTTCTTC
TRBV29-1,NA,TRBJ2-1,NA,CSVLNSSYNEQFF,TGCAGCGTACTTAATAGCTCCTACAATGAGCAGTTCTTC
TRBV7-2,many,TRBJ2-3,TRBD1,CASRLGQGTLTDTQYF,TGTGCCAGCAGGCTGGGACAGGGGACCTTAACAGATACGCAGTATTTT
TRBV29-1,NA,TRBJ2-5,NA,CSAPPDNQETQYF,TGCAGCGCTCCCCCGGACAACCAAGAGACCCAGTACTTC
TRBV7-6,few,TRBJ2-1,NA,CASSPTGYEQFF,TGTGCCAGCAGCCCCACGGGTTACGAGCAGTTCTTC
TRBV7-8,NA,TRBJ2-7,NA,CATCPGPGGYEQYF,TGTGCCACTTGTCCGGGCCCCGGCGGATACGAGCAGTACTTC
TRBV27,NA,TRBJ1-4,NA,CASGLNRHWATNEKLFF,TGTGCCAGCGGACTTAACAGACACTGGGCAACTAATGAAAAACTGTTTTTT
TRBV4-1,few,TRBJ1-2,NA,CASSQAAGLYGYTF,TGCGCCAGCAGCCAAGCGGCGGGGTTATATGGCTACACCTTC
TRBV20-1,NA,TRBJ1-4,NA,CSARDSGVTNEKLFF,TGCAGTGCTAGAGATTCGGGAGTAACTAATGAAAAACTGTTTTTT
TRBV29-1,NA,TRBJ2-5,TRBD1,CSVGQGPQETQYF,TGCAGCGTGGGACAGGGTCCGCAAGAGACCCAGTACTTC
TRBV6-5,NA,TRBJ1-2,NA,CASSYSERNYGYTF,TGTGCCAGCAGTTACTCTGAGAGAAACTATGGCTACACCTTC
TRBV5-3,few,TRBJ1-1,NA,CASSGRQDLVGEAFF,TGTGCCAGCAGCGGCCGACAGGACCTCGTAGGTGAAGCTTTCTTT
TRBV6-1,many,TRBJ1-1,NA,CASSKAGRPLMNTEAFF,TGTGCCAGCTCGAAGGCAGGGAGGCCTCTGATGAACACTGAAGCTTTCTTT
TRBV25-1,NA,TRBJ2-3,NA,CASSYRAERGTDTQYF,TGTGCCAGCAGTTACAGGGCCGAGAGGGGCACAGATACGCAGTATTTT
TRBV11-2,NA,TRBJ2-5,NA,CASSPPPGTETQYF,TGTGCCAGCAGCCCCCCCCCAGGGACGGAGACCCAGTACTTC
TRBV4-1,NA,TRBJ1-2,NA,CASSQPGNLEAYGYTF,TGCGCCAGCAGCCAACCCGGGAATCTGGAGGCTTATGGCTACACCTTC
TRBV20-1,NA,TRBJ2-1,TRBD2,CSARVGTSGYLNEQFF,TGCAGTGCTAGAGTGGGGACTAGCGGGTATCTCAATGAGCAGTTCTTC
TRBV7-2,few,TRBJ2-1,NA,CASSFQAEQFF,TGTGCCAGCAGCTTTCAAGCCGAGCAGTTCTTC
TRBV6-1,many,TRBJ1-5,TRBD1,CASTTDRTATQPQHF,TGTGCCAGCACCACGGACAGGACGGCTACTCAGCCCCAGCATTTT
TRBV6-1,few,TRBJ2-1,TRBD1,CASTPTDRGRNEQFF,TGTGCCAGCACCCCCACGGACAGGGGGCGTAATGAGCAGTTCTTC
TRBV12-3/TRBV12-4,NA,TRBJ1-4,NA,CASSSPGLDEKLFF,TGTGCCAGCAGTTCCCCAGGTTTGGATGAAAAACTGTTTTTT
TRBV12-3/TRBV12-4,NA,TRBJ1-2,TRBD1,CASSPYRQGTNYGYTF,TGTGCCAGCAGTCCCTATCGACAGGGAACTAACTATGGCTACACCTTC
TRBV6-1,once,TRBJ1-1,TRBD1,CVSSEQGDGTEAFF,TGTGTCAGCAGTGAACAGGGGGATGGCACTGAAGCTTTCTTT
TRBV7-2,NA,TRBJ2-5,NA,CASSQGHEETQYF,TGTGCCAGCAGCCAGGGTCATGAAGAGACCCAGTACTTC
TRBV7-6,many,TRBJ2-5,NA,CASSNNRGAWETQYF,TGTGCCAGCAGCAACAATAGGGGCGCTTGGGAGACCCAGTACTTC
TRBV10-3,few,TRBJ2-7,TRBD2,CAISPGLAGTYEQYF,TGTGCCATCAGCCCGGGACTAGCGGGGACCTACGAGCAGTACTTC
TRBV7-2,many,TRBJ1-1,TRBD1,CASSGQVMNTEAFF,TGTGCCAGCAGCGGACAGGTAATGAACACTGAAGCTTTCTTT
TRBV28,NA,TRBJ1-1,TRBD1,CASSSHPDRAWAFF,TGTGCCAGCAGTTCCCACCCGGACAGGGCTTGGGCTTTCTTT
TRBV18,NA,TRBJ1-6,NA,CASSLGYDSPLHF,TGTGCCAGCTCACTCGGGTATGATTCACCCCTCCACTTT
TRBV20-1,NA,TRBJ2-1,NA,CSARDMKGQSYNEQFF,TGCAGTGCTAGAGATATGAAAGGGCAGTCCTACAATGAGCAGTTCTTC
TRBV19,NA,TRBJ1-6,NA,CASSFTSSYNSPLHF,TGTGCCAGTAGTTTTACAAGCTCCTATAATTCACCCCTCCACTTT
TRBV7-8,NA,TRBJ1-1,NA,CASSLALTLTDLTGVNTEAFF,TGTGCCAGCAGCTTAGCTTTGACACTGACAGACCTAACGGGGGTGAACACTGAAGCTTTCTTT
TRBV19,few,TRBJ1-4,NA,CARFVEKLFF,TGTGCCAGATTCGTCGAAAAACTGTTTTTT
TRBV28,NA,TRBJ1-6,TRBD1,CASSFFFATGILRSPLHF,TGTGCCAGCAGTTTCTTTTTCGCGACAGGGATTTTACGATCACCCCTCCACTTT
TRBV19,NA,TRBJ2-1,NA,CASRFRTSYNEQFF,TGTGCCAGTAGGTTTAGAACCTCCTACAATGAGCAGTTCTTC
TRBV19,NA,TRBJ1-1,NA,CASSRNAQPDRTEAFF,TGTGCCAGTAGTCGAAACGCCCAACCGGACCGAACTGAAGCTTTCTTT
TRBV7-9,NA,TRBJ1-1,NA,CASSPPQGTTEAFF,TGTGCCAGCAGCCCCCCACAGGGTACGACTGAAGCTTTCTTT
TRBV7-6,NA,TRBJ2-1,TRBD2,CASSPGTSGGYNYNEQFF,TGTGCCAGCAGCCCCGGGACTAGCGGGGGCTACAACTACAATGAGCAGTTCTTC
TRBV7-9,few,TRBJ2-4,TRBD2,CASSFYSGTPIQYF,TGTGCCAGCAGCTTTTATAGCGGGACCCCCATTCAGTACTTC
TRBV7-8,many,TRBJ1-2,TRBD1,CASSLGQGAYGYTF,TGTGCCAGCAGCCTTGGACAGGGAGCCTATGGCTACACCTTC
TRBV18,few,TRBJ1-5,NA,CASSPRSGRGSYLNSNQPQHF,TGTGCCAGCTCACCGCGGTCAGGTCGGGGTTCCTACCTTAATAGCAATCAGCCCCAGCATTTT
TRBV6-6,few,TRBJ2-1,TRBD2,CASSLALAGVNEQFF,TGTGCCAGCTCCCTAGCGCTAGCGGGAGTGAATGAGCAGTTCTTC
TRBV7-8,many,TRBJ1-1,NA,CASSLVKGYVAFF,TGTGCCAGCAGCTTAGTAAAGGGGTATGTAGCTTTCTTT